This TCR beta chain is drawn from a study of identical twins. TCRdb fed the 5' RACE reads into MiXCR, producing one record per CDR3 protein. The sample holds some 900,000 distinct CDR3 sequences, around an eighth seen once. The same data also went into a second study, on yellow fever vaccine responses in identical twins.

Material: PBMCs. This clonotype was sampled from a woman aged 18-29 years in good health.

In DNA form, the CDR3 reads TGTGCCAGCAGCTTAGGGGGTAGCGCCATAGCCAAAAACATTCAGTACTTC. Protein: CASSLGGSAIAKNIQYF. The chain recombines TRBV7-9 with TRBJ2-4, with a weak D call TRBD2 (5 bases). CDR1 and CDR2 from the germline V gene are SEHNR and FQNEAQ (reference sequence). Deletions cut 1 base from V and 0 bases from J, with 13 bases between. The CDR3 is made up of 17 amino acids.